These 30 T cell receptor beta chains share one sample of origin, sequenced in a study of T cells in Graves' hyperthyroidism and ophthalmopathy. Authors of the study amplified TCR beta CDR3 regions from RNA transcripts. First-round RT-PCR with HTBI primers amplified the TCR CDR3 region. In TCRdb, the multiplex PCR reads were re-called with MiXCR into one record per CDR3 protein. This sample has 340,000 or so distinct CDR3 sequences, with roughly 15% found just once. Sequencing input: blood. All receptors come from a man aged 25 to 40 with Graves' hyperthyroidism.

This clonotype has a count of ten or more. The J gene is TRBJ2-7, the V gene TRBV10-3; 15 bases map to TRBD2. CDR1 and CDR2 from the germline V gene are ENHRY and SYGVKD. The CDR3 runs to 16 residues. J was trimmed by 6 bases and V by 6 bases; bases with no gene match: 9. CDR3 bases: TGTGCCATCAGCCCCGGACTAGCGGGAGGGCAGGGCGAGCAGTACTTC. Translation: CAISPGLAGGQGEQYF.

This clonotype was seen more than once but under ten times. The rearrangement uses TRBV19 and TRBJ1-5; TRBD1 aligns across 8 bases. This CDR3 has 17 amino acids. V was pared by 2 bases and J by 5 bases, with 11 bases of the junction left unmatched. CDR1 LNHDA and CDR2 SQIVND come from the germline V gene (reference sequence). In DNA, the CDR3 is TGTGCCAGTAGTATACCTGGCGGGACAGGAACATATCAGCCCCAGCATTTT. It is translated as CASSIPGGTGTYQPQHF.

The V and J genes are TRBV14 and TRBJ2-2; weak D call: TRBD1 (5 bases). The CDR3 has 15 amino acids. V shed 4 bases and J shed 5 bases, with 14 bases lying between them. Germline V gives CDR1 SGHDN, CDR2 FVKESK. The CDR3 DNA is TGTGCCAGCAGCCTGGGGTCCAGGGCGACCGGGGAGCTGTTTTTT. Amino acids: CASSLGSRATGELFF.

This clonotype has ten or more counts. The V gene is TRBV12-3 or TRBV12-4, the J gene TRBJ2-5; a possible D gene is TRBD2 (5 bases). CDR3 length: 15 residues. Between the trimmed V and J ends, which lost 5 bases and 4 bases, there was a span of 17 bases. The CDR3 region has the DNA TGTGCCAGCAGTCCCGCGGACCGGGGTTTAGAGACCCAGTACTTC. Translated: CASSPADRGLETQYF.

This clonotype was picked up a small number of times. This sequence joins TRBV12-3 or TRBV12-4 and TRBJ2-5; 7 positions agree with TRBD1. CDR3 size: 12 residues. V was pared by 6 bases and J by 13 bases, with 11 bases of the junction left unmatched. The CDR3: CASSRDRAGRYF. CDR3 nucleotides: TGTGCCAGCAGCAGAGACAGGGCCGGTCGGTACTTC.

This clonotype was observed many times. V is TRBV20-1 and J is TRBJ1-5; tentatively, D is TRBD1 (6 bases). Looked up from germline, CDR1 is DFQATT and CDR2 is SNEGSKA (reference sequence). Trimming took 2 bases from V and 4 from J, leaving 9 bases between them. This CDR3 is built from 13 residues. The CDR3 bases are TGCAGTGCTAGAACTCAGGGGAATCAGCCCCAGCATTTT. Amino acid sequence: CSARTQGNQPQHF.

The chain carries TRBV11-3 and TRBJ2-5; 7 bases fit TRBD1. This CDR3 comprises 15 residues. Per the germline V gene, CDR1 is SGHNT and CDR2 is YENEEA. With V trimmed by 6 bases and J by 4 bases, 11 bases remained unmatched. CDR3 DNA sequence: TGTGCCAGCAGTAGGGGGCTTAGCGAAGGAGAGACCCAGTACTTC. As protein: CASSRGLSEGETQYF.

The chain uses TRBV6-1 and TRBJ1-1, with a tentative D call TRBD1 (5 bases). Germline V gene data show CDR1 as MNHNS and CDR2 as SASEGT. Trimming shortened V by 5 bases and J by 4 bases, and 14 bases separated the two germline ends. This CDR3 has 14 amino acids. The CDR3 region has the DNA TGTGCCAGCAGTATCCGGGACTTAGGCACTGAAGCTTTCTTT. It is translated as CASSIRDLGTEAFF.

At least ten counts were recorded for this clonotype. The chain recombines TRBV11-3 with TRBJ2-2, with D hard to call. The CDR3 loop spans 14 amino acids. Trimming took off 5 bases at V and 1 base at J, with 8 bases between the two ends. CDR1 and CDR2 (germline): SGHNT, YENEEA. The CDR3: CASSPRRNTGELFF. The CDR3 DNA is TGTGCCAGCAGCCCGAGACGGAACACCGGGGAGCTGTTTTTT.

This clonotype was found many times. The chain couples TRBV7-8 to TRBJ1-6; 9 nucleotides agree with TRBD1. The CDR3 sequence is 14 residues long. The germline gives CDR1 SGHVS, CDR2 FQNEAQ. V shed 5 bases, J shed 14 bases, and the junction held 10 bases outside the gene matches. The CDR3 spells CASSVGQGGVALHF. The CDR3 DNA reads as TGTGCCAGCAGCGTGGGACAGGGCGGGGTGGCCCTCCACTTT. The full variable domain, completed using reference TRBV7-8 and TRBJ1-6, is GAGVSQSPRYKVAKRGQDVALRCDPISGHVSLFWYQQALGQGPEFLTYFQNEAQLDKSGLPSDRFFAERPEGSVSTLKIQRTQQEDSAVYLCASSVGQGGVALHFGNGTRLTVT.

J is TRBJ2-2 and V is TRBV6-1; D may be TRBD1 (5 bases). CDR1 and CDR2 (germline): MNHNS, SASEGT. V was clipped by 7 bases and J by 4 bases, with 7 bases between them. This CDR3 comprises 12 residues. The CDR3 reads CASTRATGELFF. CDR3 coding DNA: TGTGCCAGCACCAGGGCCACCGGGGAGCTGTTTTTT.

This clonotype turned up a few times. The V and J genes are TRBV30 and TRBJ2-1, with TRBD1 identical over 10 bases. This CDR3 has 20 residues. The germline V gene has CDR1 GTSNPN and CDR2 SVGIG (reference sequence). After removal of 1 base from V and 1 base from J, the junction contained 16 bases not matched to a gene. The CDR3 reads CAWSGGGQGPRRWSYNEQFF. As DNA, the CDR3 is TGTGCCTGGAGTGGGGGGGGACAGGGGCCTCGCAGATGGTCCTACAATGAGCAGTTCTTC.

This clonotype came up many times. This rearrangement joins TRBV18 to TRBJ2-3; TRBD2 might be the D (5 bases). V gave up 2 bases and J gave up 1 base, with 13 bases separating them. The CDR3 sequence is 16 residues long. Per the germline V gene, CDR1 is KGHSH and CDR2 is LQKENI. The CDR3 nucleotides read TGTGCCAGCTCACCATATCTGCAGGAGGGCACAGATACGCAGTATTTT. Amino acids: CASSPYLQEGTDTQYF.

On this clonotype itself: One base away lies a much larger clone, so this may be a sequencing read error. The CDR3 region has the DNA TGTGCCAGCAGCCAAGATCTAACTAGCTCAGAGACCCTGTACTTC. Amino acid sequence: CASSQDLTSSETLYF. The chain uses TRBV3-1 and TRBJ2-5, with D possibly TRBD2 on 6 matching bases. This CDR3 is 15 amino acids long. CDR1 and CDR2 (germline): LGHDT, YNNKEL (reference sequence).

This clonotype was observed at least ten times. The chain's CDR3 is CASSLTGTSGRSGTDTQYF. In nucleotides, the CDR3 is TGTGCCAGCAGCTTAACCGGGACTAGCGGGAGAAGTGGCACAGATACGCAGTATTTT. The V gene is TRBV7-9, the J gene TRBJ2-3, with 14 bases fitting TRBD2. Germline V gives CDR1 SEHNR, CDR2 FQNEAQ (reference sequence). V lost 2 bases and J lost 1; bases outside the gene matches: 8. The CDR3 is 19 amino acids.

This CDR3 is CAGTGGEAETQYF. CDR3 nucleotides: TGTGCCGGCACAGGGGGCGAGGCGGAGACCCAGTACTTC. The chain joins TRBV30 to TRBJ2-5, with TRBD1 identical over 9 bases. The CDR3 length is 13 residues. The junction had 9 bases not matched to a gene; V was cut back by 8 bases and J by 5 bases. From germline, CDR1 is GTSNPN and CDR2 SVGIG (reference sequence).

In this sample, this clonotype turned up many times. The chain has TRBV3-1 and TRBJ2-1, with D maybe TRBD2 (5 bases). In germline, CDR1 is LGHDT, CDR2 YNNKEL (reference sequence). The CDR3 is 15 residues long. The ends were cut back, 6 bases at V and 0 bases at J, with 12 bases in the middle. CDR3 sequence: CASSYGLFSYNEQFF. CDR3 nucleotide sequence: TGTGCCAGCAGTTATGGACTCTTCTCCTACAATGAGCAGTTCTTC.

This clonotype was picked up many times. The rearrangement joins TRBV12-3 or TRBV12-4 to TRBJ1-5; D is possibly TRBD1 (6 bases). The CDR3 runs 14 residues. V shed 5 bases and J shed 5 bases, with 13 bases lying between them. CDR3 coding DNA: TGTGCCAGCAGTGCCACAGGGCTGCATCAGCCCCAGCATTTT. Protein: CASSATGLHQPQHF.

This clonotype was observed a few times. The chain has TRBV27 and TRBJ2-7; the match to TRBD2 covers 9 bases. CDR3 length: 15 amino acids. J gave up 7 bases and V 3 bases, and 10 bases lay outside the gene matches. Germline CDR1 reads MNHEY; CDR2 reads SMNVEV (reference sequence). The CDR3 sequence: CASSFGAGGPWEQYF. For the CDR3, the DNA is TGTGCCAGCAGTTTCGGAGCGGGAGGACCTTGGGAGCAGTACTTC.

V usage is TRBV10-3 and J usage is TRBJ2-7; possibly TRBD2 for D (6 bases). The CDR3 consists of 14 residues. From germline, CDR1 is ENHRY and CDR2 SYGVKD. Trimming took off 8 bases at V and 2 bases at J, with 16 bases between the two ends. This chain's CDR3 is CAISGASDTYEQYF. DNA of the CDR3: TGTGCCATCTCAGGAGCTAGCGATACCTACGAGCAGTACTTC.

This clonotype was detected many times. V and J are TRBV29-1 and TRBJ2-3, with 7 bases that match TRBD2. This CDR3 comprises 16 residues. V shed 7 bases and J 3 bases; nucleotides not matched to a gene: 16. Germline V gives CDR1 SQVTM, CDR2 ANQGSEA. DNA for the CDR3: TGCAGCGCCTCCCATCCAAGGAGCGGGATTACAGATACGCAGTATTTT. Residues: CSASHPRSGITDTQYF.

This clonotype occurred many times. The chain recombines TRBV18 with TRBJ2-3; D perhaps matches TRBD2 (6 bases). The germline V gene encodes CDR1 KGHSH and CDR2 LQKENI. Trimming took off 3 bases at V and 0 bases at J, with 13 bases between the two ends. CDR3 length: 16 residues. The CDR3 region is CASSPVSGTSTDTQYF. Written as DNA, the CDR3 is TGTGCCAGCTCACCTGTTAGCGGAACAAGCACAGATACGCAGTATTTT. Using reference TRBV18 and TRBJ2-3 for the parts outside the CDR3, the full variable domain is NAGVMQNPRHLVRRRGQEARLRCSPMKGHSHVYWYRQLPEEGLKFMVYLQKENIIDESGMPKERFSAEFPKEGPSILRIQQVVRGDSAAYFCASSPVSGTSTDTQYFGPGTRLTVL.

The V and J genes are TRBV20-1 and TRBJ1-1; tentative D call: TRBD1 (6 bases). This CDR3 has 13 residues. Between the trimmed V and J ends, which lost 6 bases and 1 base, there was a span of 12 bases. The V gene's germline CDR1 is DFQATT and CDR2 SNEGSKA (reference sequence). CDR3 sequence reads: CSADEGGNTEAFF. The CDR3 bases are TGCAGTGCCGATGAAGGGGGGAACACTGAAGCTTTCTTT.

This clonotype was detected only a few times. The V call is TRBV6-1, the J call TRBJ1-5, with D maybe TRBD1 (6 bases). Trimming removed 3 bases from V and 5 bases from J, with 14 bases in between. The length of the CDR3 is 15 residues. Germline assignment: CDR1 MNHNS and CDR2 SASEGT. The CDR3 here is CASSEVWGGYQPQHF. Written as DNA, the CDR3 is TGTGCCAGCAGTGAGGTTTGGGGGGGCTATCAGCCCCAGCATTTT.

In its sample, this clonotype was seen many times. The chain recombines TRBV4-1 with TRBJ1-1, with a possible D match to TRBD1 (5 bases). Germline V lookup: CDR1 MGHRA, CDR2 YSYEKL. V lost 1 base to trimming and J lost 0 bases, with 12 bases between them. The CDR3 runs 16 residues. CDR3 bases: TGCGCCAGCAGCCAAGTGCAGGGAGGCGTGAACACTGAAGCTTTCTTT. Protein: CASSQVQGGVNTEAFF.

V is TRBV24-1 and J is TRBJ2-2, with 14 bases matching TRBD2. The CDR3 is made up of 20 amino acids. Germline V gene sequence: CDR1 KGHDR, CDR2 SFDVKD. The V segment lost 5 bases and the J segment 4 bases; nucleotides outside the gene matches: 14. The chain's CDR3 is CATSGPPGLAGAGITGELFF. The CDR3 nucleotides are TGTGCCACCAGTGGTCCACCGGGACTAGCGGGGGCCGGTATCACCGGGGAGCTGTTTTTT.

Ten or more counts support this clonotype. CDR3 residues: CASSLISGGAGMADTQYF. For the CDR3, the DNA is TGTGCCAGCAGCTTAATTTCCGGGGGCGCGGGAATGGCAGATACGCAGTATTTT. This chain joins TRBV11-2 and TRBJ2-3, with D perhaps given as TRBD1 or TRBD2 (6 bases each). The germline gives CDR1 SGHAT, CDR2 FQNNGV. The CDR3 sequence is 18 residues long. With 2 bases removed from V and 4 bases from J, the gap between germline ends came to 22 bases.

This clonotype was picked up many times. J is TRBJ2-1 and V is TRBV5-1, with unresolved D. The V and J ends lost 0 bases and 0 bases respectively, with 10 bases between them. The CDR3 contains 16 residues. Per the germline V gene, CDR1 is SGHRS and CDR2 is YFSETQ. CDR3 sequence (DNA): TGCGCCAGCAGCTTGGATCAGGCTTTCTCCTACAATGAGCAGTTCTTC. Encoded protein: CASSLDQAFSYNEQFF.

This clonotype was counted ten times or more. The chain combines TRBV5-1 with TRBJ2-7; D possibly corresponds to TRBD1 (6 bases). V lost 7 bases and J lost 3, with 20 bases in between. Germline V CDR1 and CDR2: SGHRS, YFSETQ. This CDR3 contains 15 residues. Written as DNA, the CDR3 is TGCGCCAGCTCGCCCACCCCTGGGGGCGACTACGAGCAGTACTTC. Its protein is CASSPTPGGDYEQYF.

This clonotype was observed many times. The chain recombines TRBV3-1 with TRBJ2-3; unclear D gene. V was pared by 5 bases and J by 3 bases, with 9 bases between. This CDR3 contains 13 residues. CDR1 LGHDT and CDR2 YNNKEL come from the germline V gene (reference sequence). CDR3 DNA: TGTGCCAGCAGCTCCGGGTGGACAGATACGCAGTATTTT. Translation gives CASSSGWTDTQYF.